This T cell receptor (beta chain) was sequenced for a study of blood T cell repertoires in COVID-19. Overall study context: Samples of COVID-19 (acute and convalescent) were obtained from the United States, Italy and Spain.

TCRdb's table, derived via immunoSEQ multiplex PCR, lists solely in-frame clones and lacks some. Among 140,000 to 150,000 clones listed, around 86% were seen once. The V gene lost 3 bases and the J gene lost 1 base, with 9 bases spanning the gap. The CDR3 is 14 amino acids. From germline, CDR1 is MRHNA and CDR2 SNTAGT. The receptor was isolated from a man older than 75 with acute or convalescent COVID-19. The sequencing input was peripheral blood. The V and J genes are TRBV6-4 and TRBJ1-2, with D possibly being TRBD1 (5 bases). CDR3 protein: CASSEDTNNYGYTF. The CDR3 bases are TGTGCCAGCAGTGAGGACACGAATAACTATGGCTACACCTTC.